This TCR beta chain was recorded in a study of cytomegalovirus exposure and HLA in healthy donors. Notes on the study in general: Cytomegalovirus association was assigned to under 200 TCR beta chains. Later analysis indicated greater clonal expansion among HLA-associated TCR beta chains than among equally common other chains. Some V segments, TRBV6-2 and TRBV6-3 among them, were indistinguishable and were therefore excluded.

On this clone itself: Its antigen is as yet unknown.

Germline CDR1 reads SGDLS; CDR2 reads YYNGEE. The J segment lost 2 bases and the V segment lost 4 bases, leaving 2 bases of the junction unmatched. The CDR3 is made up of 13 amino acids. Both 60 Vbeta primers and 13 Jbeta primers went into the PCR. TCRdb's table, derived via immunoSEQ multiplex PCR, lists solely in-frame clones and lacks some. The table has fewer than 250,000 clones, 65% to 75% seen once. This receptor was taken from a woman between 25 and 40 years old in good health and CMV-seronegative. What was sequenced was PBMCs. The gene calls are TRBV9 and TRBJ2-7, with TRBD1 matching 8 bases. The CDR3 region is CASSPQGAYEQYF. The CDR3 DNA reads TGTGCCAGCAGCCCACAGGGGGCCTACGAGCAGTACTTC.